The T cell receptor beta chain described here comes from a study of shared clonotypes between healthy human individuals. Background on the study: The study drew on a couple of women and a few men aged 18 to 49 as donors. General study findings and limits: Expectations were that clonotype sharing among donors would be affected by sequencing depth. Non-shared clonotypes showed lower generation probabilities than clonotypes common to all four donors. It was only blood that was sampled, and tissue repertoires likely differ.

Deletions cut 6 bases from V and 5 bases from J, with 10 bases between. The CDR3 length is 12 residues. Germline CDR1 SQVTM, CDR2 ANQGSEA. In the case of this clone: Its target is unknown.

The table came from immunoSEQ multiplex PCR; TCRdb's copy has only in-frame clones and leaves some out. The sample has some 1 million clones, about 75% seen once. This TCR came from a man between 18 and 29 years old in good health. Sequenced sample: memory CD4+ T cells sorted from blood. Documented subset: CD45RA-negative fraction. The V and J genes are TRBV29-1 and TRBJ1-4; no firm D call. Written as DNA, the CDR3 is TGCAGCGTACCCGAGGGAAATGAAAAACTGTTTTTT. It specifies CSVPEGNEKLFF.